Shown below are 17 T cell receptor beta chains from a single sample sequenced in a study of cytomegalovirus exposure and HLA in healthy donors. PCR amplification relied on 60 Vbeta primers (plus 13 Jbeta primers). Clones were read by immunoSEQ multiplex PCR, and TCRdb kept only the in-frame ones, dropping some. The sample shows hundreds of thousands of clones, around 80% of them seen only once. Sequenced: PBMCs. The receptors shown here come from a woman between 40 and 55 years old in good health and CMV-seronegative.

The rearrangement links TRBV19 to TRBJ1-6; 7 positions match TRBD1. CDR1 is LNHDA and CDR2 is SQIVND in the germline V gene (reference sequence). With 4 bases clipped from V and 8 bases from J, the junction kept 5 bases outside the gene matches. The CDR3 consists of 14 residues. Here the CDR3 reads CASSTQGVDSPLHF. CDR3 bases: TGTGCCAGTAGTACCCAGGGGGTTGATTCACCCCTCCACTTT. Complete variable domain (other parts from reference TRBV19 and TRBJ1-6): DGGITQSPKYLFRKEGQNVTLSCEQNLNHDAMYWYRQDPGQGLRLIYYSQIVNDFQKGDIAEGYSVSREKKESFPLTVTSAQKNPTAFYLCASSTQGVDSPLHFGNGTRLTVT.

The gene calls are TRBV28 and TRBJ2-5; TRBD1 matches at 10 bases. With V trimmed by 6 bases and J by 3 bases, 10 bases remained unmatched. CDR3 length equals 16 residues. Germline V lookup: CDR1 MDHEN, CDR2 SYDVKM. The CDR3 nucleotides read TGTGCCAGCAGATTAACCCCCGGGACAGGGGAAGAGACCCAGTACTTC. Encoded protein: CASRLTPGTGEETQYF.

This chain uses TRBV6-1 with TRBJ1-1; TRBD1 agrees at 8 bases. This CDR3 comprises 14 residues. Germline assignment: CDR1 MNHNS and CDR2 SASEGT. After removal of 6 bases from V and 5 bases from J, the junction contained 8 bases not matched to a gene. The CDR3 nucleotides are TGTGCCAGCAGATTACCAGGGGGCCTGACTGAAGCTTTCTTT. Translating it yields CASRLPGGLTEAFF.

This clone was recorded once. The gene calls are TRBV18 and TRBJ2-5, with 8 positions matching TRBD2. The CDR3 spans 13 residues. J gave up 5 bases and V 2 bases, and 1 base lay outside the gene matches. The germline gives CDR1 KGHSH, CDR2 LQKENI. The CDR3 DNA reads TGTGCCAGCTCACCAACGGGGGGGGAGACCCAGTACTTC. Its protein product is CASSPTGGETQYF.

The rearrangement uses TRBV5-1 and TRBJ2-3; 9 nucleotides match TRBD2. After removal of 4 bases from V and 4 bases from J, the junction contained 13 bases not matched to a gene. The CDR3 has 17 residues. Looked up from germline, CDR1 is SGHRS and CDR2 is YFSETQ. The CDR3 DNA reads TGCGCCAGCAGCCAAAGGGCAGCGGGGGGACCCGCAGATACGCAGTATTTT. Protein product: CASSQRAAGGPADTQYF.

This clone occurred a few times. The chain recombines TRBV19 with TRBJ2-7; 12 bases fit TRBD2. V lost 9 bases to trimming and J lost 2 bases; unmatched junction nucleotides: 8. CDR3 length: 15 residues. Per the germline V gene, CDR1 is LNHDA and CDR2 is SQIVND (reference sequence). The CDR3, as DNA: TGTGCCAGCAGCGGACTAGCGGGGATGACCTACGAGCAGTACTTC. It codes for CASSGLAGMTYEQYF.

The chain employs TRBV23-1 and TRBJ2-7; 7 bases align to TRBD1. TRBV23-1 is treated as an ORF (open reading frame) with a function not yet certain. The CDR3 extends over 15 amino acids. With V trimmed by 2 bases and J by 3 bases, 7 bases remained unmatched. The DNA for the CDR3 is TGCGCCAGCAGTCAACCCGGGACAGAATACTACGAGCAGTACTTC. Protein sequence: CASSQPGTEYYEQYF.

V gene TRBV25-1 combines with J gene TRBJ2-7; 9 bases are a match to TRBD1. The ends lost 6 bases at V and 6 bases at J; junction bases unmatched: 6. In germline, CDR1 is MGHDK, CDR2 SYGVNS. This CDR3 has 13 amino acids. Here the CDR3 reads CASSRDRVTEQYF. In DNA, the CDR3 is TGTGCCAGCAGCCGGGACAGGGTCACCGAGCAGTACTTC.

This rearrangement joins TRBV6-1 to TRBJ2-7, with 9 bases identical to TRBD1. CDR1 MNHNS and CDR2 SASEGT come from the germline V gene. The ends lost 8 bases at V and 6 bases at J; junction bases unmatched: 8. CDR3 length equals 13 residues. The CDR3, as DNA: TGTGCCAGCGCTGGGACAGGGTTGTCCGAGCAGTACTTC. It specifies CASAGTGLSEQYF.

This chain connects TRBV7-8 to TRBJ2-3, with TRBD1 matching over 9 bases. Looked up from germline, CDR1 is SGHVS and CDR2 is FQNEAQ. Trimming took 10 bases from V and 6 from J; bases not matched to a gene: 11. The length of the CDR3 is 14 residues. The CDR3 DNA sequence: TGTGCCACAAACCGGGACAGGGCCGCTGATACGCAGTATTTT. It yields the protein CATNRDRAADTQYF. Filled out from reference TRBV7-8 and TRBJ2-3, the complete variable domain reads GAGVSQSPRYKVAKRGQDVALRCDPISGHVSLFWYQQALGQGPEFLTYFQNEAQLDKSGLPSDRFFAERPEGSVSTLKIQRTQQEDSAVYLCATNRDRAADTQYFGPGTRLTVL.

This chain connects TRBV6-1 to TRBJ2-7; 8 bases line up with TRBD2. In germline, CDR1 is MNHNS, CDR2 SASEGT. The CDR3 sequence is 14 residues long. The V and J ends lost 8 bases and 6 bases, in that order; junction bases with no gene match: 12. The chain's CDR3 is CASHTGLASSEQYF. As DNA, the CDR3 is TGTGCCAGCCATACTGGACTAGCATCTAGCGAGCAGTACTTC.

V gene TRBV19 combines with J gene TRBJ1-6; 8 bases match TRBD1. The germline gives CDR1 LNHDA, CDR2 SQIVND (reference sequence). The CDR3 is 16 amino acids. J gave up 7 bases and V 6 bases, and 11 bases lay outside the gene matches. In DNA form, the CDR3 reads TGTGCCAGTAGCCTCGACAGGGGAAAGTTAAATTCACCCCTCCACTTT. This encodes CASSLDRGKLNSPLHF.

The rearrangement joins TRBV4-3 to TRBJ1-1, with unresolved D. This CDR3 is 15 amino acids long. Trimming took off 0 bases at V and 0 bases at J, with 8 bases between the two ends. Germline loops: CDR1 LGHNA, CDR2 YSLEER. CDR3 in DNA: TGCGCCAGCAGCCAAGAGTATAATTTGAACACTGAAGCTTTCTTT. Its translation: CASSQEYNLNTEAFF.

The V gene is TRBV28, the J gene TRBJ1-2, with TRBD1 matching 7 bases. V dropped 5 bases and J dropped 5; count of bases not matched to a gene: 8. The CDR3 totals 14 residues. The germline gives CDR1 MDHEN, CDR2 SYDVKM. CDR3 protein: CASSAGQVLYGYTF. CDR3 DNA: TGTGCCAGCAGTGCCGGACAGGTACTTTATGGCTACACCTTC.

The chain couples TRBV7-2 to TRBJ2-7; the D gene is possibly TRBD1 (6 bases). Looked up from germline, CDR1 is SGHTA and CDR2 is FQGNSA. Trimming shortened V by 1 base and J by 1 base, and 8 bases separated the two germline ends. The CDR3 consists of 14 residues. The CDR3 coding sequence is TGTGCCAGCAGCTTAGTCGGACAGTCCTACGAGCAGTACTTC. As protein: CASSLVGQSYEQYF.

This chain uses TRBV7-2 with TRBJ2-2, with TRBD2 matching over 8 bases. After removal of 5 bases from V and 9 bases from J, the junction contained 5 bases not matched to a gene. The CDR3 spans 13 residues. CDR1 is SGHTA, CDR2 FQGNSA, per germline. The CDR3 protein is CASSPGGMWELFF. The CDR3 DNA follows: TGTGCCAGCAGCCCGGGGGGGATGTGGGAGCTGTTTTTT.

The V gene is TRBV21-1, the J gene TRBJ1-5; the table names TRBD1, a call not compared with the DNA. TRBV21-1 is a listed pseudogene. This CDR3 contains 17 residues. The DNA for the CDR3 is TGTGCCAGCAGCAAAGAGGTGGGCACAGGGGTGGATCAGCCCCAGCATTTT. Its protein is CASSKEVGTGVDQPQHF.